The 14 T cell receptor beta chains listed next were all sequenced from one sample in a study of identical twins. TCRdb reanalysed the 5' RACE reads using MiXCR and keeps one entry per CDR3 protein. Among 350,000 to 500,000 distinct CDR3 sequences listed, less than 20% were seen once. What was sequenced was naive T cells sorted from blood. These receptors all come from a man aged 45 to 65 in good health.

This clonotype came up many times. The J gene is TRBJ2-5, the V gene TRBV29-1; D perhaps matches TRBD1 (5 bases). The CDR3 consists of 13 residues. Trimming removed 7 bases from V and 5 bases from J, with 17 bases in between. Germline V gene data show CDR1 as SQVTM and CDR2 as ANQGSEA. CDR3 sequence: CSGFLGKGETQYF. The CDR3, as DNA: TGCAGCGGCTTCCTTGGCAAGGGGGAGACCCAGTACTTC.

In its sample, this clonotype was seen a few times. The chain links TRBV5-1 to TRBJ2-7; D possibly uses TRBD1 or TRBD2 (6 bases each). The germline CDR1 and CDR2 sequences are SGHRS and YFSETQ. V shed 4 bases and J shed 4 bases, with 12 bases lying between them. CDR3 length: 13 amino acids. This CDR3 reads CASSQGTWYEQYF. The CDR3 region has the DNA TGCGCCAGCAGCCAGGGGACTTGGTACGAGCAGTACTTC.

This clonotype was seen a single time. J is TRBJ2-5 and V is TRBV19, with TRBD2 matching 7 bases. The germline CDR1 and CDR2 sequences are LNHDA and SQIVND (reference sequence). The CDR3 consists of 16 residues. The J segment lost 5 bases and the V segment lost 4 bases, leaving 13 bases of the junction unmatched. The CDR3 loop is CASSTAGINLLETQYF. DNA for the CDR3: TGTGCCAGTAGTACAGCGGGAATAAACTTGTTGGAGACCCAGTACTTC.

This clonotype was counted only a few times. This chain connects TRBV15 to TRBJ1-4; D is undetermined. V was cut by 0 bases and J by 6 bases, with 14 bases left in between. The CDR3 extends over 16 amino acids. The V gene's germline CDR1 is LNHNV and CDR2 YYDKDF (reference sequence). The CDR3 here is CATSRDLVGRHEKLFF. The CDR3 DNA is TGTGCCACCAGCAGAGATCTGGTAGGGCGTCATGAAAAACTGTTTTTT. Complete variable domain (other parts from reference TRBV15 and TRBJ1-4): DAMVIQNPRYQVTQFGKPVTLSCSQTLNHNVMYWYQQKSSQAPKLLFHYYDKDFNNEADTPDNFQSRRPNTSFCFLDIRSPGLGDTAMYLCATSRDLVGRHEKLFFGSGTQLSVL.

This clonotype has a handful of counts. This sequence joins TRBV20-1 and TRBJ2-2; 8 bases are a match to TRBD2. The CDR3 length is 17 residues. J gave up 0 bases and V 0 bases, and 6 bases lay outside the gene matches. Germline CDR1 DFQATT, CDR2 SNEGSKA (reference sequence). The CDR3 protein is CSARDLAGGSNTGELFF. CDR3 sequence (DNA): TGCAGTGCTAGAGATCTGGCGGGGGGATCGAACACCGGGGAGCTGTTTTTT.

CDR3 DNA: TGTGCCAGCAGCGCGGACATGAACACTGAAGCTTTCTTT. Protein product: CASSADMNTEAFF. The rearrangement links TRBV11-1 to TRBJ1-1, with TRBD1 as a possible D gene (5 bases). CDR1 SGHAT and CDR2 FQDESV come from the germline V gene (reference sequence). The CDR3 is made up of 13 amino acids. V was clipped by 5 bases and J by 0 bases, with 7 bases between them.

This clonotype was seen just once. The chain couples TRBV12-3 or TRBV12-4 to TRBJ2-2; 7 bases map to TRBD1. The CDR3 is 16 amino acids. The ends lost 4 bases at V and 0 bases at J; junction bases unmatched: 5. The CDR3 region has the DNA TGTGCCAGCAGTTCATCGGACAGGCCGAACACCGGGGAGCTGTTTTTT. This translates into CASSSSDRPNTGELFF.

The table lists this clonotype with many counts. This chain links TRBV11-2 with TRBJ1-2; possible D gene TRBD1, 5 bases. V lost 5 bases, J lost 2 bases, and 9 bases lay in between. Germline V gene lookup returns CDR1 SGHAT and CDR2 FQNNGV. This CDR3 comprises 13 residues. CDR3 DNA sequence: TGTGCCAGCAGCCCGACAGAAAACTATGGCTACACCTTC. Protein sequence: CASSPTENYGYTF.

In its sample, this clonotype was seen many times. The rearrangement joins TRBV9 to TRBJ2-1, with D tentatively TRBD2 (5 bases). The germline gives CDR1 SGDLS, CDR2 YYNGEE. Trimming removed 2 bases from V and 3 bases from J, with 9 bases in between. CDR3 length: 14 amino acids. CDR3 sequence: CASSVAGIYNEQFF. In nucleotides, the CDR3 is TGTGCCAGCAGCGTTGCGGGTATCTACAATGAGCAGTTCTTC.

This clonotype was seen at least ten times. V usage is TRBV5-1 and J usage is TRBJ2-1; 11 bases match TRBD2. This CDR3 region has 18 residues. The trim removed 5 bases at V and 4 bases at J, leaving 14 bases unmatched. The V gene's germline CDR1 is SGHRS and CDR2 YFSETQ. This CDR3 is CASRSGPSGRTPYNEQFF. The CDR3 region has the DNA TGCGCCAGCAGGAGTGGGCCTAGCGGGAGGACCCCATACAATGAGCAGTTCTTC.

The chain couples TRBV10-3 to TRBJ2-7, with D perhaps TRBD1 (5 bases). The CDR3 totals 13 residues. V lost 3 bases and J 7 bases, leaving 13 bases between the germline ends. Germline assignment: CDR1 ENHRY and CDR2 SYGVKD. This CDR3 is CAISEGQGWEQYF. The CDR3 nucleotides are TGTGCCATCAGTGAAGGGCAGGGATGGGAGCAGTACTTC.

The chain has TRBV12-3 or TRBV12-4 and TRBJ2-2; TRBD2 matches 8 bases. There are 16 residues in the CDR3. Losses at the gene ends were 5 bases for V and 3 bases for J; bases not matched to a gene: 8. The CDR3 protein is CASSNSGGADTGELFF. The CDR3 DNA sequence: TGTGCCAGCAGTAACTCGGGGGGGGCCGACACCGGGGAGCTGTTTTTT.

This clonotype was picked up many times. The chain couples TRBV25-1 to TRBJ2-5, with 7 positions matching TRBD2. The germline gives CDR1 MGHDK, CDR2 SYGVNS. The CDR3 covers 22 residues. The V and J ends lost 6 bases and 0 bases, in that order; junction bases with no gene match: 28. The CDR3 DNA is TGTGCCAGCAGCTCCGTCTTTCATTATTTCGCCAGAAGCGGGGCCAACCAAGAGACCCAGTACTTC. This gives the protein CASSSVFHYFARSGANQETQYF. Full variable domain (outside the CDR3, taken from reference TRBV25-1 and TRBJ2-5): EADIYQTPRYLVIGTGKKITLECSQTMGHDKMYWYQQDPGMELHLIHYSYGVNSTEKGDLSSESTVSRIRTEHFPLTLESARPSHTSQYLCASSSVFHYFARSGANQETQYFGPGTRLLVL.

In the case of this clonotype: The junction departs from the called germline gene at one end, perhaps through a read error. The chain links TRBV10-3 to TRBJ2-7, with 10 nucleotides matching TRBD1. The CDR3 has 15 amino acids. Germline V gene lookup returns CDR1 ENHRY and CDR2 SYGVKD. CDR3 region: CAIRRDGTGATTLDF. The DNA for the CDR3 is TGTGCCATCAGGCGGGATGGGACAGGGGCCACAACATTGGACTTC.